Listed below are T cell receptor beta chains from one sample, sequenced in a study of blood T cell repertoires in COVID-19. The data were produced by immunoSEQ multiplex PCR, yet TCRdb's version contains in-frame clones alone and is incomplete. The repertoire holds approximately 390,000 clones, with 90% as singletons. Sequenced material: peripheral blood. These receptors were taken from a man aged 18 to 30 with active or convalescent COVID-19. CDR3s leave out the opening cysteine and the closing phenylalanine or tryptophan. The D gene is left open where the match is weak.

v_gene	d_gene	j_gene	CDR3aa
TRBV28	.	TRBJ1-2	ASSPPRLSVYGYT
TRBV6-6	.	TRBJ1-2	ASSYEINYGYT
TRBV5-1	.	TRBJ1-4	ASSLAGVNEKLF
TRBV6-5	TRBD2	TRBJ2-3	ASSYSPGGMTDTQY
TRBV7-2	TRBD2	TRBJ2-7	ASSLKRGRSSYEQY
TRBV5-5	TRBD2	TRBJ2-7	ASSRTQLAVDYEQY
TRBV4-1	.	TRBJ2-2	ASSHLGEANTGELF
TRBV7-6	.	TRBJ1-4	ASSSQLEWTNEKLF
TRBV29-1	.	TRBJ2-7	SVINPYEQY
TRBV7-2	.	TRBJ1-4	ASSLTGSGHATNEKLF
TRBV13	TRBD1	TRBJ1-1	ASSLRGLNTEAF
TRBV9	TRBD1	TRBJ2-6	ASSAGQGLSGANVLT
TRBV19	.	TRBJ2-1	ASSIAGRGNEQF
TRBV11-2	.	TRBJ1-1	ASSSLGGKNTEAF
TRBV28	.	TRBJ1-4	ASKIRDRNGNEKLF
TRBV15	.	TRBJ2-3	ATSRRQAIPTQY
TRBV28	TRBD1	TRBJ2-3	ASRPRDRGYTDTQY
TRBV10-3	.	TRBJ2-5	AIRGEETQY
TRBV6-5	.	TRBJ2-1	ASRRDLSSYNEQF
TRBV5-6	.	TRBJ2-7	ASSQQASYEQY
TRBV11-2	TRBD1	TRBJ1-1	ASSLRTGGKEAF
TRBV7-9	.	TRBJ1-2	ASSLGYESERYGYT
TRBV11-2	.	TRBJ2-1	ASSLSGSEQF
TRBV4-3	TRBD1	TRBJ2-7	ASSSGTGGYEQY
TRBV5-8	.	TRBJ2-7	ASSLGGLSYEQY
TRBV5-5	.	TRBJ2-1	ASSLYGTPYNEQF
TRBV6-5	.	TRBJ1-4	ASRIDSPEKLF
TRBV7-9	.	TRBJ2-5	ASSPLQGWETQY
TRBV3-1/TRBV3-2	.	TRBJ2-1	ASSWGDEVWNEQF
TRBV27	.	TRBJ2-3	ASIPGRVGLGTDTQY
TRBV2	.	TRBJ1-5	ASSQDSSLNQPQH
TRBV28	.	TRBJ2-1	ASSSVANEQF
TRBV5-1	TRBD1	TRBJ1-4	ASSTLGQGATNEKLF
TRBV6-6	.	TRBJ1-3	ASSPPQIGSSGNTIY
TRBV20-1	.	TRBJ2-3	SARLEVTQY
TRBV28	TRBD2	TRBJ2-1	ASSSREGLHEQF
TRBV7-9	TRBD1	TRBJ1-2	ASSLEAGGGFYGYT
TRBV6-2/TRBV6-3	TRBD1	TRBJ1-5	ASSTPGQGAPLSNQPQH
TRBV4-3	TRBD2	TRBJ2-1	ASRVTSGGYNEQF
TRBV27	.	TRBJ1-5	ASSFRQDQPQH
TRBV10-3	.	TRBJ2-3	AISKASSGTDTQY
TRBV5-8	.	TRBJ1-5	ASAQTLTGSNQPQH
TRBV7-9	TRBD1	TRBJ2-7	ASSRRTGPHASDEQY
TRBV27	TRBD2	TRBJ2-5	ASSLIPVVTSGIQETQY
TRBV24-1	TRBD1	TRBJ2-1	ATSDNPTGNNEQF
TRBV9	TRBD2	TRBJ2-7	ASSDTLAGAPYYEQY
TRBV27	TRBD1	TRBJ1-5	ASSPKRQGANQPQH
TRBV14	TRBD1	TRBJ1-2	ASSQVLTGTGYT
TRBV29-1	.	TRBJ2-1	SLVEPNRSYNEQF
TRBV10-1	TRBD2	TRBJ2-5	ASSDAGTSGKETQY
TRBV14	TRBD1	TRBJ1-1	ASSQVFPTGGAENTEAF
TRBV19	.	TRBJ2-3	ASSTARDSNPGLVRDTQY
TRBV19	TRBD1	TRBJ1-2	ASSVYRGDGYT